This note documents a single TCR beta chain sequence. Antigen: not known. There are 16 residues in the CDR3. V shed 0 bases and J shed 4 bases, with 16 bases lying between them. Germline CDR1 SGHRS, CDR2 YFSETQ. The data are from a study of T-cell memory formation after mild COVID-19. Overall study findings and caveats: CD4/CD8 balance held among clones contracting day 15 to 85, and later expanders leaned CD4+. Clonal second-wave expansions that peaked on day 37 had unconfirmed SARS-CoV-2 specificity. Several responding clones turned up in pre-infection memory, indicating that cross-reactive memory may have taken part.

It was 5'RACE with constant-segment primers that produced the TCR alpha and TCR beta cDNA libraries, which carried sample barcodes and UMIs. TCRdb used MiXCR to reprocess the 5' RACE reads, holding one entry per CDR3 protein. The sample lists 58,000 or so distinct CDR3 sequences, 25% to 35% occurring once. The sample consisted of PBMCs or a T cell subset sorted from them (not recorded which). The receptor comes from a man aged 18 to 30 who had mild COVID-19 (a few samples of this study predate the infection). Cell type and time point are not known. This chain joins TRBV5-1 and TRBJ1-1; possibly TRBD1 for D (6 bases). The chain's CDR3 is CASSLEAWGLGTEAFF. The CDR3 DNA follows: TGCGCCAGCAGCTTGGAGGCTTGGGGGCTGGGCACTGAAGCTTTCTTT.